This record looks at one T cell receptor (beta chain) sequence and its context. The data stem from a study of blood T cell repertoires in COVID-19. Across the whole study: The United States, Italy and Spain supplied acute and convalescent COVID-19 samples.

Germline values: CDR1 KGHSH, CDR2 LQKENI. V lost 1 base and J lost 8, with 14 bases in between. CDR3 length equals 15 residues. Authors' methods: Reference gene primers were amplified, and this amplification served to estimate nucleated cell counts. The repertoire was sequenced with immunoSEQ multiplex PCR; TCRdb's copy has only in-frame clones and lacks some. V, J and clone size derive from that table, while D and trimming were established from the DNA sequence. In the table there are around 190,000 clones, about 88% of which are singletons. The receptor comes from a man aged 45-65 years with COVID-19, enrolled during active disease. Specimen: peripheral blood. The chain links TRBV18 to TRBJ1-4; maybe TRBD1 (5 bases). CDR3 DNA sequence: TGTGCCAGCTCACCACGGTCAGGGATGAACGAAAAACTGTTTTTT. Its protein product is CASSPRSGMNEKLFF.